The subject of this entry is one T cell receptor (beta chain). Antigen: not known. Germline CDR1 is SGHRS and CDR2 is YFSETQ. Trimming left V 5 bases short and J 6 bases short, with 9 bases between. The CDR3 has 11 residues. These data come from a study of Ad26.COV2.S vaccination and SARS-CoV-2 variants. For the study at large: Ad26.COV2.S, an intramuscular injection, was given once or twice 56 days apart. General study findings and limits: The TCR breadth and depth analyses may have understated or missed part of the total T cell responses. Substantial breadth was reported for post-vaccination spike-specific CD8+ and CD4+ T cells.

Documented treatment: over 15 received Ad26.COV2.S at low or high dose, single or two shots; about 5 received placebo; per-sample allocation not given. Collection of the samples took place on day 63 after the first injection of vaccine or placebo. What was given as vaccine was an Ad26 vector encoding Wuhan-strain SARS-CoV-2 spike. The assay was immunoSEQ multiplex PCR, and TCRdb's table has in-frame clones only and misses some. The table shows 350,000 to 400,000 clones, with 88% occurring only once. The V and J genes are TRBV5-1 and TRBJ2-7; D might be TRBD2 (6 bases). This TCR derives from a person aged 18 to 59 who received the Ad26.COV2.S COVID-19 vaccine or a placebo. The specimen was peripheral blood, collected in a trial of Ad26.COV2.S vaccine versus placebo. The CDR3 sequence: CASRSEGEQYF. CDR3 DNA: TGCGCCAGCAGATCGGAGGGCGAGCAGTACTTC.